This T cell receptor (beta chain) was captured in a study of prognosis after radiotherapy for stage I lung cancer. Amplicons of TCR beta CDR3 were generated from genomic DNA by two-round multiplex PCR. Used in first-round PCR were primers specific to each TRBV and TRBJ gene. Each CDR3 protein is one row after TCRdb ran MiXCR on the multiplex PCR reads. Here the sample spans 10,000 to 15,000 distinct CDR3 sequences, approximately 40% being singletons. The CDR3 length is 11 residues. Trimming stripped 5 bases from V and 15 bases from J, with 11 bases between. Germline CDR1 and CDR2: SGHTA and FQGTGA. This clonotype was counted many times.

This sample comprised PBMCs, obtained before or after stereotactic body radiation therapy (not recorded which). This sequence was found in a donor over 45 with non-small cell lung cancer. V and J are TRBV7-3 and TRBJ1-6, with a tentative D call TRBD1 (5 bases). This CDR3 reads CASSDGARLHF. The CDR3 bases are TGTGCCAGCAGCGACGGGGCTCGCCTCCACTTT.